The 7 T cell receptor beta chains presented below share a single source sample, sequenced in a study of T cells in narcolepsy. Only in-frame clones appear in the TCRdb table, and some are missing; sequencing was by immunoSEQ multiplex PCR. The sample lists 20,000 to 30,000 clones, 55% to 80% occurring once. The specimen sequenced was memory (CD45RA-) CD4+ T cells from blood. Every receptor here comes from a human donor in good health.

The rearrangement uses TRBV11-3 and TRBJ2-7, with D unresolved. The V gene lost 4 bases and the J gene lost 6 bases, with 13 bases spanning the gap. CDR1 SGHNT and CDR2 YENEEA come from the germline V gene. CDR3 length equals 13 residues. As DNA, the CDR3 is TGTGCCAGCAGCTCCCTGGTTGGAACCGAGCAGTACTTC. It translates to CASSSLVGTEQYF.

This clone was observed a few times. The V gene is TRBV10-3, the J gene TRBJ1-1; TRBD1 might be the D (6 bases). V shed 11 bases and J shed 3 bases, with 19 bases lying between them. The CDR3 covers 14 residues. Per the germline V gene, CDR1 is ENHRY and CDR2 is SYGVKD. CDR3 DNA sequence: TGTGCCGTTACACCCCGGGACAAACACACTGAAGCTTTCTTT. It specifies CAVTPRDKHTEAFF.

This clone was seen just once. The chain carries TRBV7-6 and TRBJ2-1; 14 bases agree with TRBD2. CDR1 and CDR2 from the germline V gene are SGHVS and FNYEAQ. V lost 5 bases and J lost 10; bases outside the gene matches: 10. This CDR3 is built from 16 residues. CDR3 sequence: CASSPKTSGRAREQFF. CDR3 nucleotide sequence: TGTGCCAGCAGCCCGAAGACTAGCGGGAGGGCCCGCGAGCAGTTCTTC.

The chain joins TRBV2 to TRBJ1-5; unclear D gene. The CDR3 sequence is 12 residues long. Between the trimmed V and J ends, which lost 6 bases and 4 bases, there was a span of 7 bases. Per germline, CDR1 SNHLY and CDR2 FYNNEI. The CDR3 spells CASRVMNQPQHF. In DNA, the CDR3 is TGTGCCAGCAGGGTCATGAATCAGCCCCAGCATTTT.

This chain connects TRBV7-2 to TRBJ1-6, with TRBD1 identical over 11 bases. Germline V gene lookup returns CDR1 SGHTA and CDR2 FQGNSA. Trimming cost V 1 base and J 8 bases; bases outside gene matches: 4. This CDR3 contains 16 residues. The CDR3 DNA reads TGTGCCAGCAGCTTAGTAGGGACAGGGGGTTATTCACCCCTCCACTTT. Protein: CASSLVGTGGYSPLHF.

The chain recombines TRBV7-9 with TRBJ2-5; possible D gene TRBD2, 7 bases. The CDR3 covers 15 residues. Germline loops: CDR1 SEHNR, CDR2 FQNEAQ (reference sequence). Trimming took off 4 bases at V and 2 bases at J, with 14 bases between the two ends. CDR3 sequence (DNA): TGTGCCAGCAGCTGGGGGGGCGCAGAACAAGAGACCCAGTACTTC. Translation: CASSWGGAEQETQYF.

This chain joins TRBV5-1 and TRBJ2-7, with 8 nucleotides matching TRBD1. CDR3 size: 16 residues. Germline V gene sequence: CDR1 SGHRS, CDR2 YFSETQ. J lost 0 bases, V lost 0 bases, and 5 bases had no gene match. The CDR3 sequence is CASSLGLGTGSYEQYF. The CDR3 region has the DNA TGCGCCAGCAGCTTGGGGTTGGGGACAGGCTCCTACGAGCAGTACTTC.